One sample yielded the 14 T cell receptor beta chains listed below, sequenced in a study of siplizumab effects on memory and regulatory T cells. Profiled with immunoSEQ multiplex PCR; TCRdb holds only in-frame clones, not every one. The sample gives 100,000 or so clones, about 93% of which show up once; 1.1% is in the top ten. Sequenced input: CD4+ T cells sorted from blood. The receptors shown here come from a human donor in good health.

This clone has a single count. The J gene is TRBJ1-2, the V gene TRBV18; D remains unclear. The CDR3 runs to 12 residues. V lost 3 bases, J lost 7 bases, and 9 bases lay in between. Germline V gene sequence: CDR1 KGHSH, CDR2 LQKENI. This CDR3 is CASSPQEGGYTF. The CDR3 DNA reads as TGTGCCAGCTCACCCCAGGAGGGTGGCTACACCTTC.

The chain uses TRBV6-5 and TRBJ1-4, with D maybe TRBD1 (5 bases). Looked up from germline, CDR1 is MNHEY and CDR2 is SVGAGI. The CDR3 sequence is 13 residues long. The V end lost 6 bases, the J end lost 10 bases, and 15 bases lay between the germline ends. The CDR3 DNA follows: TGTGCCAGCAGGAGGGGTAGGGATGGAAAACTGTTTTTT. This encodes CASRRGRDGKLFF.

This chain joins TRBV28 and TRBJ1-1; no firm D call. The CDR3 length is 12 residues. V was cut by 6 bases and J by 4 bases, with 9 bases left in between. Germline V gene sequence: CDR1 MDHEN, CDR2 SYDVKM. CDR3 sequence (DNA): TGTGCCAGCAGACACCTTTCCACTGAAGCTTTCTTT. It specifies CASRHLSTEAFF. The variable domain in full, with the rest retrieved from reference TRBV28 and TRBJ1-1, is DVKVTQSSRYLVKRTGEKVFLECVQDMDHENMFWYRQDPGLGLRLIYFSYDVKMKEKGDIPEGYSVSREKKERFSLILESASTNQTSMYLCASRHLSTEAFFGQGTRLTVV.

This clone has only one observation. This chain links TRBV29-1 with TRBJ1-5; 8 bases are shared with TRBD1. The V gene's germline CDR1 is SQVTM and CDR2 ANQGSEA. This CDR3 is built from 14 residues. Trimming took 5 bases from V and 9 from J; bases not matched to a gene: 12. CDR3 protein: CSVTSGGGQGPQHF. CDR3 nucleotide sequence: TGCAGCGTTACCTCAGGGGGCGGACAAGGGCCCCAGCATTTT.

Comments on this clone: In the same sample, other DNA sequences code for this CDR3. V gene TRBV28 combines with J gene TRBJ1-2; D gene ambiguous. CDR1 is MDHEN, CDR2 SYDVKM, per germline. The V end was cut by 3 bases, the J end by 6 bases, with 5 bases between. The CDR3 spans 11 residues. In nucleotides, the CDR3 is TGTGCCAGCAGTTTGCAAAATGGCTACACCTTC. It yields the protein CASSLQNGYTF.

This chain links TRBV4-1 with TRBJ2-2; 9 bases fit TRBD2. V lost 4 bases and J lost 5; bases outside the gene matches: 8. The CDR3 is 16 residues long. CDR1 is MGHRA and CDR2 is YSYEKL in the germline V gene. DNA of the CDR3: TGCGCCAGCAGCCCTCGTAGCGGGAGAGTGACCGGGGAGCTGTTTTTT. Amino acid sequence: CASSPRSGRVTGELFF.

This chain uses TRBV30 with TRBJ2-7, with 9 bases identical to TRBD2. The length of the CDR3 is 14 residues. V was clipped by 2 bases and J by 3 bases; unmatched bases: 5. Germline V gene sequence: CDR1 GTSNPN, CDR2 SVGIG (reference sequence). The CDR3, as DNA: TGTGCCTGGAGTCCGGGACTAGCAGGCTACGAGCAGTACTTC. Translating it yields CAWSPGLAGYEQYF.

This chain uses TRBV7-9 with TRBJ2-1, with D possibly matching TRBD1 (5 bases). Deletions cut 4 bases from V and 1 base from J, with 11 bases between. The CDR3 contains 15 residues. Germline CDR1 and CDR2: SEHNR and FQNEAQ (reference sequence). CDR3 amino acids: CASSSQTVSYNEQFF. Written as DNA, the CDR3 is TGTGCCAGCAGCTCCCAGACAGTTTCCTACAATGAGCAGTTCTTC.

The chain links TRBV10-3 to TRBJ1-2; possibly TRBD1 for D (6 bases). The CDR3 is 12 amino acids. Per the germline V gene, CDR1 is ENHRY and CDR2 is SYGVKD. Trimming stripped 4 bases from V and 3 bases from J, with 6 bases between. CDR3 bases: TGTGCCATCAGTGGGACAGACTATGGCTACACCTTC. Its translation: CAISGTDYGYTF.

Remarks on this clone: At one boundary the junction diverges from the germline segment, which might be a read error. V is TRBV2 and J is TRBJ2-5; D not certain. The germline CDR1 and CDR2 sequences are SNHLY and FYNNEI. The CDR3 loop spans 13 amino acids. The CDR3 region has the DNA TGTGCCAGCAATGGGGTAGGGCAAGTGACCCAGTACTTC. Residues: CASNGVGQVTQYF.

Here the CDR3 reads CASSLEGTNTGELFF. CDR3 DNA sequence: TGTGCCAGCAGCTTGGAAGGGACCAACACCGGGGAGCTGTTTTTT. The chain employs TRBV5-6 and TRBJ2-2; D could derive from TRBD1 or TRBD2 (5 bases each). The CDR3 length is 15 residues. The germline V gene has CDR1 SGHDT and CDR2 YYEEEE. The ends were cut back, 0 bases at V and 2 bases at J, with 8 bases in the middle.

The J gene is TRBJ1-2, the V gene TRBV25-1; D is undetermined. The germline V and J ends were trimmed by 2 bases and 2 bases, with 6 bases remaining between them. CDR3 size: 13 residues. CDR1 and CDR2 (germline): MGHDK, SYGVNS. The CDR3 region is CASSEHGNYGYTF. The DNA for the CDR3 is TGTGCCAGCAGTGAACACGGGAACTATGGCTACACCTTC.

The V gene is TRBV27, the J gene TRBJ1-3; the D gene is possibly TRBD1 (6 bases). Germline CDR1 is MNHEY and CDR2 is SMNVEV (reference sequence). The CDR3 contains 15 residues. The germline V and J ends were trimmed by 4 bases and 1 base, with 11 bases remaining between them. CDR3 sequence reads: CASSYQGSSGNTIYF. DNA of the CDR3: TGTGCCAGCAGTTATCAGGGGTCGTCTGGAAACACCATATATTTT.

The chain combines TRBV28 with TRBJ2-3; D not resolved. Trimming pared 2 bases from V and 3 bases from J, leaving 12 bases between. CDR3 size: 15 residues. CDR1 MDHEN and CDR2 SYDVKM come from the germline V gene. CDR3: CASSLRVGSTDTQYF. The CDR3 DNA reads TGTGCCAGCAGTTTAAGGGTTGGGTCTACAGATACGCAGTATTTT.